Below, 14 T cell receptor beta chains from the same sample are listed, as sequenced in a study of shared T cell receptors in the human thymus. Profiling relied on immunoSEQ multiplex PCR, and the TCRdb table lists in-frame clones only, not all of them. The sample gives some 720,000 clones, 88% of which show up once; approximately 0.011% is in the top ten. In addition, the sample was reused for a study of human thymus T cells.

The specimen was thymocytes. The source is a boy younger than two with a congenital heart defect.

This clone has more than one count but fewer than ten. The CDR3 protein is CASSIPGGANQPQHF. The CDR3, as DNA: TGTGCCAGTAGTATTCCAGGGGGCGCCAATCAGCCCCAGCATTTT. The chain combines TRBV19 with TRBJ1-5; 8 bases agree with TRBD1. Per the germline V gene, CDR1 is LNHDA and CDR2 is SQIVND (reference sequence). The CDR3 is 15 amino acids. The V gene end was trimmed by 3 bases and the J gene end by 3 bases; junction bases not matched to a gene: 4.

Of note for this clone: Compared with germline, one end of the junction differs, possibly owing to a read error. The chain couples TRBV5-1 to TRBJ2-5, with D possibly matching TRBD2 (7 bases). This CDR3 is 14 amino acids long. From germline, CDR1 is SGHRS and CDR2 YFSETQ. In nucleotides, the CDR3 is TGCGCCAGCAGCCCAAGGGGGGGCACCGAGAACCAGTACTTC. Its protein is CASSPRGGTENQYF.

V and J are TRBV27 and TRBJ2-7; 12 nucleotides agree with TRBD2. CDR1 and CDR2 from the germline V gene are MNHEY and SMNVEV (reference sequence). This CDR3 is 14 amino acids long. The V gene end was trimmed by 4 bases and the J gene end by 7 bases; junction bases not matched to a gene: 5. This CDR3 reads CASSSSGRGGEQYF. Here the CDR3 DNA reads TGTGCCAGCAGTTCTAGCGGGAGGGGAGGGGAGCAGTACTTC.

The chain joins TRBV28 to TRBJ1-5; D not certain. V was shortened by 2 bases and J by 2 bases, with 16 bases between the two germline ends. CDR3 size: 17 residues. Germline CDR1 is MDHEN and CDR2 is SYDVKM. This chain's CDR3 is CASSLQAHPKGNQPQHF. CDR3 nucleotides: TGTGCCAGCAGTTTACAGGCCCACCCGAAGGGCAATCAGCCCCAGCATTTT.

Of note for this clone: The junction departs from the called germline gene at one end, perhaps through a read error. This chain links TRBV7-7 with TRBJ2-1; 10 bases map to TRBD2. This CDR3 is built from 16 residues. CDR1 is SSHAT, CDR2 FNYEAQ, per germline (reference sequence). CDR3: CASSPRGTSEPNEQFF. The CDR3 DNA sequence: TGTGCTAGCAGCCCTCGAGGGACTAGCGAGCCCAATGAGCAGTTCTTC. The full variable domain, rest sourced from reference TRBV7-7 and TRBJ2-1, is GAGVSQSPRYKVTKRGQDVTLRCDPISSHATLYWYQQALGQGPEFLTYFNYEAQPDKSGLPSDRFSAERPEGSISTLTIQRTEQRDSAMYRCASSPRGTSEPNEQFFGPGTRLTVL.

The CDR3 region is CSVEYGGQGNEQFF. In DNA form, the CDR3 reads TGCAGCGTTGAATACGGGGGGCAAGGGAATGAGCAGTTCTTC. This chain joins TRBV29-1 and TRBJ2-1, with a tentative D call TRBD2 (7 bases). V was pared by 2 bases and J by 7 bases, with 15 bases between. This CDR3 contains 14 residues. Germline lookup yields CDR1 SQVTM and CDR2 ANQGSEA.

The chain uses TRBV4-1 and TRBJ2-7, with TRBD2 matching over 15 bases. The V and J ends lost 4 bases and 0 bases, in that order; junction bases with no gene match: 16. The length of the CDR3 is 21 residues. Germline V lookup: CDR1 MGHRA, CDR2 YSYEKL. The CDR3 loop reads CASSRGLAGGKPAPSSYEQYF. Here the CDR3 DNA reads TGCGCCAGCAGCCGGGGACTAGCGGGAGGCAAGCCAGCCCCCTCCTCCTACGAGCAGTACTTC.

The CDR3 region has the DNA TGTGCCAGCAGCTTACCTCGAGACGGACAGGACAATGAGCAGTTCTTC. Residues: CASSLPRDGQDNEQFF. The chain has TRBV11-2 and TRBJ2-1; 7 positions match TRBD1. V lost 2 bases, J lost 5 bases, and 9 bases stayed unmatched. This CDR3 has 16 residues. Germline-derived CDR1 and CDR2 are SGHAT and FQNNGV.

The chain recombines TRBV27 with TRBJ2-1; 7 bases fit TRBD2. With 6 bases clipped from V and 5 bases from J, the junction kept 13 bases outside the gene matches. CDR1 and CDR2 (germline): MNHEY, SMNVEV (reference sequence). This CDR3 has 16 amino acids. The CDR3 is CASSPRAREAHNEQFF. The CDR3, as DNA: TGTGCCAGCAGCCCTAGGGCACGGGAGGCCCACAATGAGCAGTTCTTC.

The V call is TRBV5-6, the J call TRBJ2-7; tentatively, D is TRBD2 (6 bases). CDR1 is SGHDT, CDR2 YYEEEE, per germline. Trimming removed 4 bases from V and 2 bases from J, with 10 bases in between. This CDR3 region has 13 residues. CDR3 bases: TGTGCCAGCAGCAGGGGAGGTCCCTACGAGCAGTACTTC. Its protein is CASSRGGPYEQYF.

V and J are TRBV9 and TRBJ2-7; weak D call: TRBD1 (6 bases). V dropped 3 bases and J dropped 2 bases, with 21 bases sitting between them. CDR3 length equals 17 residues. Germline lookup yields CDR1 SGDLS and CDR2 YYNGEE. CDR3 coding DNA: TGTGCCAGCAGCGGGGAGCCTTGTGGGGGCAGGCCCTACGAGCAGTACTTC. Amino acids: CASSGEPCGGRPYEQYF.

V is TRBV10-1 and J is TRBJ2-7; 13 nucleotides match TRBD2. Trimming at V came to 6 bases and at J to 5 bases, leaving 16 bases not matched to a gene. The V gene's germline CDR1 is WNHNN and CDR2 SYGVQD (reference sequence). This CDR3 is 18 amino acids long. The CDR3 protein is CASRGTSGIPLAGHEQYF. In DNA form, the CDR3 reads TGCGCCAGCAGGGGGACTAGCGGGATTCCTCTCGCGGGACACGAGCAGTACTTC.

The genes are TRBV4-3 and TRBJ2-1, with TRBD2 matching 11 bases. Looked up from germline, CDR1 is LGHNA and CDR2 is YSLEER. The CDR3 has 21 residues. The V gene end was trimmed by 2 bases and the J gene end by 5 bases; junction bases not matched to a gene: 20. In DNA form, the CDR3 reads TGCGCCAGCAGCCAACGGGCCCCGCGGCTCACTCTAGCGGGAGGCCACAATGAGCAGTTCTTC. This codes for CASSQRAPRLTLAGGHNEQFF.

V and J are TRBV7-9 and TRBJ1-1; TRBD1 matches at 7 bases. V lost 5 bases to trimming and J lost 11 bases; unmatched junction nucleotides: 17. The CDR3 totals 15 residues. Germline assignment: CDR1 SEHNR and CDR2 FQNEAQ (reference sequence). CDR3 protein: CASSPARLGGAGAFF. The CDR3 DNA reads TGTGCCAGCAGCCCCGCCCGCCTAGGGGGCGCCGGGGCTTTCTTT.